The present T cell receptor (beta chain) was sequenced within a study of blood T cell repertoires in COVID-19. Study as a whole: Some COVID-19 samples were acute and others convalescent; all came from the United States, Italy and Spain. Sample material is recorded as cDNA or gDNA derived from T cells, B-cell-depleted T cells, or PBMCs.

The germline gives CDR1 LNHNV, CDR2 YYDKDF (reference sequence). CDR3 length equals 13 residues. V gave up 0 bases and J gave up 8 bases, with 10 bases separating them. Per the original methods: Reference gene primer amplification in the assay estimated nucleated cell counts. The data were produced by immunoSEQ multiplex PCR, yet TCRdb's version contains in-frame clones alone and is incomplete. V and J calls and clone size come straight from that table; D and trimming were deduced from the DNA. The sample lists around 320,000 clones; 65% to 90% were seen once. The sequence came from a human donor in a cohort sampled during active COVID-19. Sequences were obtained from peripheral blood. The genes are TRBV15 and TRBJ1-2, with D possibly matching TRBD1 (6 bases). CDR3 sequence: CATSRDHRDGYTF. CDR3 nucleotides: TGTGCCACCAGCAGAGATCACAGGGACGGCTACACCTTC.